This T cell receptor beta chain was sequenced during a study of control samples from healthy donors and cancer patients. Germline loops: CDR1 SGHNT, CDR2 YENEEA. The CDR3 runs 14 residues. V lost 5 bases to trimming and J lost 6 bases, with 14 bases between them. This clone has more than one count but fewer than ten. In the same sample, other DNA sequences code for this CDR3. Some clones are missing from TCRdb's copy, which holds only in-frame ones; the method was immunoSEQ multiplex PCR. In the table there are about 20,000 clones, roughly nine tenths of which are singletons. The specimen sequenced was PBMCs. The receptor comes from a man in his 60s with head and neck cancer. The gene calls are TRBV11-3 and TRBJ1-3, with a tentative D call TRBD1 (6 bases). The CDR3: CASSDYREPNTIYF. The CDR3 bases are TGTGCCAGCAGCGACTACAGGGAGCCAAACACCATATATTTT.